A single sample is the source of the 26 T cell receptor beta chains below, sequenced in a study of radiotherapy plus CTLA-4 blockade in lung cancer. The repertoire was sequenced with immunoSEQ multiplex PCR; TCRdb's copy has only in-frame clones and lacks some. This sample yields about 45,000 clones, of which around 72% are seen a single time; 3% to 4% belongs to the top ten. Specimen: peripheral blood, collected from a patient treated with radiotherapy plus ipilimumab. These receptors were taken from a human donor with non-small cell lung cancer who had a complete response to radiotherapy plus ipilimumab.

The chain recombines TRBV6-1 with TRBJ1-1; 9 bases align to TRBD1. The CDR3 runs to 13 residues. Germline lookup yields CDR1 MNHNS and CDR2 SASEGT. The V segment lost 6 bases and the J segment 7 bases; nucleotides outside the gene matches: 6. The CDR3 loop reads CASSRDRDGEAFF. The CDR3 DNA sequence: TGTGCCAGCAGCAGGGACAGGGACGGTGAAGCTTTCTTT.

The chain has TRBV13 and TRBJ2-7, with D perhaps matching TRBD1 (5 bases). This CDR3 has 13 residues. V shed 6 bases and J shed 5 bases, with 14 bases lying between them. Germline values: CDR1 PRHDT, CDR2 FYEKMQ (reference sequence). The CDR3 here is CASRQAGWNEQYF. The CDR3, as DNA: TGTGCCAGCAGGCAAGCAGGGTGGAACGAGCAGTACTTC.

The chain joins TRBV5-1 to TRBJ2-2; 8 bases agree with TRBD2. The CDR3 has 17 amino acids. Trimming removed 0 bases from V and 2 bases from J; junction bases left unmatched: 6. CDR1 is SGHRS and CDR2 is YFSETQ in the germline V gene. This CDR3 reads CASSLGLGGANTGELFF. CDR3 nucleotides: TGCGCCAGCAGCTTGGGGCTCGGGGGGGCAAACACCGGGGAGCTGTTTTTT.

The V call is TRBV5-1, the J call TRBJ2-5, with D possibly matching TRBD2 (6 bases). The DNA end is more similar to TRBJ2-7, so the J call may be wrong. The CDR3 consists of 16 residues. CDR1 is SGHRS and CDR2 is YFSETQ in the germline V gene. The CDR3 here is CASRGPGGQYTYEQYF. The CDR3 DNA is TGCGCCAGCAGGGGACCTGGAGGGCAGTATACCTACGAGCAGTACTTC.

This clone was counted once. The CDR3 nucleotides are TGCGCCAGCAAGTCCCAGGCTGGGGCCAACGTCCTGACTTTC. Translation: CASKSQAGANVLTF. The chain links TRBV5-1 to TRBJ2-6; D ambiguous. Per the germline V gene, CDR1 is SGHRS and CDR2 is YFSETQ. The CDR3 runs to 14 residues. V was shortened by 6 bases and J by 2 bases, with 9 bases between the two germline ends. Combining the CDR3 with reference TRBV5-1 and TRBJ2-6 gives the whole variable domain KAGVTQTPRYLIKTRGQQVTLSCSPISGHRSVSWYQQTPGQGLQFLFEYFSETQRNKGNFPGRFSGRQFSNSRSEMNVSTLELGDSALYLCASKSQAGANVLTFGAGSRLTVL.

V is TRBV27 and J is TRBJ1-2; maybe TRBD1 (5 bases). CDR3 size: 15 residues. V lost 8 bases and J lost 4, with 20 bases in between. Germline assignment: CDR1 MNHEY and CDR2 SMNVEV (reference sequence). The CDR3 DNA is TGTGCCAGCGCCCCGGCGGCCGGGGGGTTCTATGGCTACACCTTC. Encoded protein: CASAPAAGGFYGYTF.

This clone was detected only a few times. J is TRBJ1-5 and V is TRBV4-3; the D gene is possibly TRBD1 (6 bases). Trimming pared 4 bases from V and 1 base from J, leaving 11 bases between. The germline CDR1 and CDR2 sequences are LGHNA and YSLEER. This CDR3 has 15 amino acids. The DNA for the CDR3 is TGCGCCAGCAGCCCATTCAGGGGAAGCAATCAGCCCCAGCATTTT. Amino acid sequence: CASSPFRGSNQPQHF.

The chain couples TRBV4-2 to TRBJ1-4; possibly TRBD1 for D (5 bases). CDR3 length: 17 amino acids. V was pared by 0 bases and J by 8 bases, with 19 bases between. The germline V gene has CDR1 LGHNA and CDR2 YNFKEQ. CDR3 DNA: TGTGCCAGCAGCCAAGAGGGTTGGGGGGGTCGGGAGGAAAAACTGTTTTTT. Protein sequence: CASSQEGWGGREEKLFF.

The CDR3 sequence: CSVPGAGAYTEAFF. The CDR3 nucleotides read TGCAGCGTCCCAGGGGCAGGGGCCTACACTGAAGCTTTCTTT. The chain joins TRBV29-1 to TRBJ1-1; maybe TRBD1 (6 bases). In germline, CDR1 is SQVTM, CDR2 ANQGSEA. V dropped 6 bases and J dropped 3 bases, with 17 bases sitting between them. This CDR3 spans 14 amino acids.

This sequence joins TRBV9 and TRBJ1-1; TRBD1 aligns across 10 bases. This CDR3 contains 16 residues. V was pared by 3 bases and J by 4 bases, with 9 bases of the junction left unmatched. Looked up from germline, CDR1 is SGDLS and CDR2 is YYNGEE. The CDR3 loop reads CASSALRDRGRTEAFF. CDR3 nucleotide sequence: TGTGCCAGCAGCGCCCTCCGGGACAGGGGTCGCACTGAAGCTTTCTTT.

V is TRBV25-1 and J is TRBJ1-4, with D hard to call. The V gene lost 5 bases and the J gene lost 5 bases, with 12 bases spanning the gap. The CDR3 is 14 amino acids. From germline, CDR1 is MGHDK and CDR2 SYGVNS. The CDR3 bases are TGTGCCAGCAGTTCCGGGGTTTGGAATGAAAAACTGTTTTTT. Its protein product is CASSSGVWNEKLFF.

CDR3 residues: CASSKGTGDYGYTF. CDR3 bases: TGCGCCAGCAGTAAGGGGACAGGGGACTATGGCTACACCTTC. The chain employs TRBV4-3 and TRBJ1-2, with 10 bases aligning to TRBD1. Germline CDR1 and CDR2: LGHNA and YSLEER. The CDR3 runs to 14 residues. Trimming took 6 bases from V and 3 from J; bases not matched to a gene: 4.

This clone was counted between two and nine times. J is TRBJ1-1 and V is TRBV10-1; 7 bases are shared with TRBD1. Germline V lookup: CDR1 WNHNN, CDR2 SYGVQD (reference sequence). Trimming cost V 0 bases and J 7 bases; bases outside gene matches: 5. The CDR3 has 14 residues. The CDR3 sequence: CASSESPGQIEAFF. CDR3 nucleotide sequence: TGCGCCAGCAGTGAGTCGCCGGGACAGATTGAAGCTTTCTTT.

This clone showed up just a few times. The chain carries TRBV7-9 and TRBJ1-4, with TRBD1 matching 9 bases. The length of the CDR3 is 16 residues. The ends lost 5 bases at V and 5 bases at J; junction bases unmatched: 9. Germline loops: CDR1 SEHNR, CDR2 FQNEAQ (reference sequence). DNA of the CDR3: TGTGCCAGCAGCCAGGACAGGGGAAAACCGAATGAAAAACTGTTTTTT. This translates into CASSQDRGKPNEKLFF.

The rearrangement uses TRBV7-9 and TRBJ2-1; the match to TRBD2 covers 7 bases. V lost 3 bases to trimming and J lost 2 bases; unmatched junction nucleotides: 4. This CDR3 has 15 residues. Germline V gives CDR1 SEHNR, CDR2 FQNEAQ (reference sequence). This CDR3 reads CASSLGRDPYNEQFF. CDR3 coding DNA: TGTGCCAGCAGCTTGGGGAGGGACCCCTACAATGAGCAGTTCTTC.

This clone was seen just once. The chain joins TRBV9 to TRBJ2-7, with D possibly matching TRBD1 (6 bases). This CDR3 is built from 12 residues. Germline CDR1 reads SGDLS; CDR2 reads YYNGEE. Trimming cost V 4 bases and J 7 bases, with 12 bases left between them. This CDR3 is CASSPQGQEQYF. In DNA, the CDR3 is TGTGCCAGCAGCCCTCAGGGGCAGGAGCAGTACTTC. Full variable domain (remainder filled in from reference TRBV9 and TRBJ2-7): DSGVTQTPKHLITATGQRVTLRCSPRSGDLSVYWYQQSLDQGLQFLIQYYNGEERAKGNILERFSAQQFPDLHSELNLSSLELGDSALYFCASSPQGQEQYFGPGTRLTVT.

This rearrangement joins TRBV18 to TRBJ2-2; D ambiguous. The V end lost 1 base, the J end lost 6 bases, and 6 bases lay between the germline ends. The CDR3 has 13 amino acids. The germline CDR1 and CDR2 sequences are KGHSH and LQKENI. The CDR3 region has the DNA TGTGCCAGCTCACCACAGTTAGCCGGGGAGCTGTTTTTT. As protein: CASSPQLAGELFF.

The V and J genes are TRBV19 and TRBJ2-5; 7 bases are shared with TRBD2. CDR3 length: 17 residues. The junction had 15 bases not matched to a gene; V was cut back by 5 bases and J by 3 bases. Germline V CDR1 and CDR2: LNHDA, SQIVND (reference sequence). CDR3 sequence: CASSRVWGGSGEETQYF. The CDR3 coding sequence is TGTGCCAGTAGTCGGGTCTGGGGCGGGAGTGGGGAAGAGACCCAGTACTTC.

The chain recombines TRBV5-1 with TRBJ2-2; D may be TRBD1 (6 bases). The CDR3 runs 14 residues. Germline V lookup: CDR1 SGHRS, CDR2 YFSETQ. Trimming cost V 2 bases and J 6 bases, with 11 bases left between them. The CDR3 reads CASSLQGGAGELFF. CDR3 in DNA: TGCGCCAGCAGCTTACAAGGGGGAGCCGGGGAGCTGTTTTTT. Supplemented by reference TRBV5-1 and TRBJ2-2, the full variable domain reads KAGVTQTPRYLIKTRGQQVTLSCSPISGHRSVSWYQQTPGQGLQFLFEYFSETQRNKGNFPGRFSGRQFSNSRSEMNVSTLELGDSALYLCASSLQGGAGELFFGEGSRLTVL.

V and J are TRBV5-4 and TRBJ1-1, with 10 bases that match TRBD1. With 3 bases clipped from V and 3 bases from J, the junction kept 5 bases outside the gene matches. In germline, CDR1 is SGHNT, CDR2 YYREEE (reference sequence). This CDR3 is 15 amino acids long. The CDR3 DNA reads as TGTGCCAGCAGCTCCACCGGGACAGGGGACACTGAAGCTTTCTTT. Translation gives CASSSTGTGDTEAFF.

The chain joins TRBV6-6 to TRBJ1-6; tentative D call: TRBD1 (6 bases). The CDR3 extends over 14 amino acids. V was trimmed by 2 bases and J by 7 bases, leaving 9 bases between them. Germline V gene sequence: CDR1 MNHNY, CDR2 SVGAGI (reference sequence). This chain's CDR3 is CASSYPQGNSPLHF. Written as DNA, the CDR3 is TGTGCCAGCAGTTACCCGCAGGGGAATTCACCCCTCCACTTT.

The gene calls are TRBV7-2 and TRBJ1-4; the D gene is possibly TRBD1 (6 bases). Per germline, CDR1 SGHTA and CDR2 FQGNSA. Trimming removed 3 bases from V and 8 bases from J, with 19 bases in between. The CDR3 consists of 16 residues. CDR3 coding DNA: TGTGCCAGCAGCTTGCAAAGTAGGGGGGGAAAAGAAAAACTGTTTTTT. Translation gives CASSLQSRGGKEKLFF.

V is TRBV5-1 and J is TRBJ1-2; 12 nucleotides agree with TRBD1. Trimming cost V 0 bases and J 4 bases; bases outside gene matches: 4. Per germline, CDR1 SGHRS and CDR2 YFSETQ. CDR3 length: 16 residues. In DNA form, the CDR3 reads TGCGCCAGCAGCTTGGAGGGGACAGGGGGCTCCTATGGCTACACCTTC. It translates to CASSLEGTGGSYGYTF.

This chain links TRBV7-2 with TRBJ2-1; D is unclear. The germline V and J ends were trimmed by 4 bases and 10 bases, with 8 bases remaining between them. The CDR3 is made up of 11 amino acids. Germline V CDR1 and CDR2: SGHTA, FQGNSA. CDR3 protein: CASSSGLEQFF. CDR3 DNA: TGTGCCAGCAGCTCCGGTCTGGAGCAGTTCTTC. Full variable domain (outside the CDR3, taken from reference TRBV7-2 and TRBJ2-1): GAGVSQSPSNKVTEKGKDVELRCDPISGHTALYWYRQSLGQGLEFLIYFQGNSAPDKSGLPSDRFSAERTGGSVSTLTIQRTQQEDSAVYLCASSSGLEQFFGPGTRLTVL.

The chain links TRBV5-1 to TRBJ2-1, with TRBD2 as a possible D gene (5 bases). With 7 bases removed from V and 7 bases from J, the gap between germline ends came to 15 bases. The V gene's germline CDR1 is SGHRS and CDR2 YFSETQ. There are 13 residues in the CDR3. CDR3 region: CASRPGKVNEQFF. The CDR3 DNA reads TGCGCCAGCCGCCCGGGGAAGGTAAATGAGCAGTTCTTC.

This clone showed up just a few times. The rearrangement uses TRBV2 and TRBJ2-4, with D tentatively TRBD1 (6 bases). The germline CDR1 and CDR2 sequences are SNHLY and FYNNEI. Between the trimmed V and J ends, which lost 5 bases and 6 bases, there was a span of 17 bases. The CDR3 has 15 amino acids. The CDR3 coding sequence is TGTGCCAGCAGTAGAACGTCCGGGACAAGAAACATTCAGTACTTC. It translates to CASSRTSGTRNIQYF.